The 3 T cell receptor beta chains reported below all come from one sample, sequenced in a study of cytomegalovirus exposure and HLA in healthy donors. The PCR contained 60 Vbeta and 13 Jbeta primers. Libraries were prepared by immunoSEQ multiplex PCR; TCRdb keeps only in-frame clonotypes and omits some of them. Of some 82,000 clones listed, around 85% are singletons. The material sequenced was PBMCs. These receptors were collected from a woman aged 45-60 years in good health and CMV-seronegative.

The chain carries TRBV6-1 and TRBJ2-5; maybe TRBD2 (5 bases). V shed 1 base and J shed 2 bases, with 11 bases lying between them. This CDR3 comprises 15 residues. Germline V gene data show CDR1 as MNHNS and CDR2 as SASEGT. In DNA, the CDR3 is TGTGCCAGCAGTGAAGTACCCAGCGGACAAGAGACCCAGTACTTC. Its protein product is CASSEVPSGQETQYF.

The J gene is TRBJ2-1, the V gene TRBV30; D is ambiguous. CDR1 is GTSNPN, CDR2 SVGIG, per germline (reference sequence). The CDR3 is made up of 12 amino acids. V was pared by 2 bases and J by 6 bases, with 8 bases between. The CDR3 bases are TGTGCCTGGAGTCCCTCCAGCAATGAGCAGTTCTTC. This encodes CAWSPSSNEQFF.

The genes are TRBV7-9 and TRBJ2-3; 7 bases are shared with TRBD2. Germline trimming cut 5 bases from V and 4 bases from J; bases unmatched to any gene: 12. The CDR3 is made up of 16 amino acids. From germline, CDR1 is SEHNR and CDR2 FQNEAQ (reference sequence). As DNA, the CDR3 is TGTGCCAGCAGCACCTGGGACTATCCAAGGGCAGATACGCAGTATTTT. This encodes CASSTWDYPRADTQYF.